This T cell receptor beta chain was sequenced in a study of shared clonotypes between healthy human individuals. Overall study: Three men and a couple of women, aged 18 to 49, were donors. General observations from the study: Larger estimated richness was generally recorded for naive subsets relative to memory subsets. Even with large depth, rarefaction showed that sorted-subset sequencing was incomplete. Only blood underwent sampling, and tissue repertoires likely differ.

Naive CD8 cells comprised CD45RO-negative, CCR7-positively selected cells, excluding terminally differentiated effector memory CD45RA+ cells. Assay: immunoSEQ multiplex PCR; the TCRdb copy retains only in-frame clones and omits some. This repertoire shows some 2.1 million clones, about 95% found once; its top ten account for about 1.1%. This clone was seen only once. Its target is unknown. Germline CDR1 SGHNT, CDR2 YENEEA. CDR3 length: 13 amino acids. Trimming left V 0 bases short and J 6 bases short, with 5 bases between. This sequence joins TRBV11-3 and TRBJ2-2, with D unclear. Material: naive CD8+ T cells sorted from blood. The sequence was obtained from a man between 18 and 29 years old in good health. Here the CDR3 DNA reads TGTGCCAGCAGCTTAGACCCATCCGGGGAGCTGTTTTTT. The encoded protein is CASSLDPSGELFF.